Described below is a single T cell receptor beta chain sequence and its context. The antigen it binds to is not known. Nothing much larger sits one base from this clone, and base qualities are not available. This sample is drawn from a study of blood T cells in healthy people across ages (dated by TCRdb to 2013 to 2016). Background on the whole study: In model experiments, template switching captured about one uniquely barcoded TCR beta cDNA molecule for every two T cells. To avoid experimental bias, donors of different ages were distributed randomly across sequencing lanes. Four age groups were formed from the donors: young (average roughly 16 years), middle-aged (approximately 39), aged (roughly 56) and long-lived (around 80). Two additional independent replicas of 1 million unique cDNA reads from the same blood draw were analyzed for two donors (one aged 18 to 30 and one aged 80 or older). To track age-related changes in TCR beta repertoire diversity, the study relied on deep sequencing normalized with unique cDNA molecular identifiers.

From the cysteine through the phenylalanine, the CDR3 covers 15 amino acids. Only CDR3 DNA remains: 45 bases, in frame from the first base. V is reduced by 4 bases and J by 11 bases, leaving a spacing of 24 bases between them. The germline V gene encodes CDR1 SGHRS and CDR2 YFSETQ. The receptor library was made with 5' RACE. Sequencing instrument: Illumina HiSeq 2500. A second PCR of about 6 to 11 cycles was performed with a sample-barcoded 5' primer and a J-beta primer mix. Each TCR beta cDNA molecule received a unique molecular identifier from a template-switch 5' adaptor carrying 12 random nucleotides. Each sample yielded at least 2.5 million CDR3-containing paired-end reads. First-strand cDNA synthesis was performed from all RNA using the Mint cDNA synthesis kit, with priming by a TRBC-specific oligonucleotide. After uracil-DNA glycosylase treatment, a first 18-cycle PCR used universal primers M1SS and BC2_uni_R on all cDNA. As for how the authors treated the data: Normalization of each sample was performed by random selection of 1 million high-quality reads, each carrying a distinct molecular identifier. Reads sharing molecular identifiers were discarded rather than binned into consensus sequences. MiTCR, run with a Q25 quality threshold and the strictest error-elimination algorithm, handled CDR3 identification, clonotype clustering and error correction. A nonparametric unseen species model using Euler transformation provided a lower-bound estimate of total TCR beta diversity. TCRdb's own reprocessing of the public reads used fastp at Q25 and MiXCR and kept productive beta chains. Each CDR3 protein appears once, grouped with its most common genes and DNA. Here the V and J calls rest on TCRdb's processing, not on the authors' analysis. For this sample the table gives under 2,000,000 distinct CDR3 sequences, of which 49% were detected only once. The ten largest account for 2.1% of the sample.

The donors were roughly 40 Caucasian individuals from Russia, aged roughly 6 to 90 years, who were systemically healthy. Roughly 10 milliliters of peripheral blood were collected from each donor into EDTA-treated Vacutainer tubes. Ficoll-Paque density-gradient centrifugation was used to isolate PBMCs, with at least 6.5 million per sample. Total RNA was extracted from PBMCs with Trizol reagent, with at least 5.5 micrograms obtained per sample. The percentages of naive CD45RAhigh/CD27high T cells were determined by flow cytometry on a PBMC aliquot from every donor. What the research found in general, with its limitations: Donor CMV infection status was unknown, potentially confounding age-related changes in expanded clonotypes. Compared with the aged group, the long-lived group had more naive CD4+ T cells, fewer expanded clones and increased TCR diversity, suggesting age selection. Since profiling was done on bulk unsorted PBMCs, naive and antigen-experienced compartments could not be conclusively compared. Observed TCR beta diversity per million T cells fell roughly linearly with age, and a significant reduction was already apparent by age roughly 41. Estimates of total diversity from one million sequenced T cells were regarded as lower bounds and underestimates. There was a strong correlation between observed TCR beta diversity and the percentage of naive T cells measured by flow cytometry.

The receptor was derived from a woman in her 40s in good health. The sample comprised blood. The V gene is TRBV5-1 and the J gene is TRBJ2-5, with a weak D call of TRBD1 (7 bases match). The CDR3 here reads CASSPYWTGPGEQYF. The nucleotide sequence reads as follows: TGCGCCAGCAGCCCTTACTGGACAGGTCCGGGGGAGCAGTACTTC.